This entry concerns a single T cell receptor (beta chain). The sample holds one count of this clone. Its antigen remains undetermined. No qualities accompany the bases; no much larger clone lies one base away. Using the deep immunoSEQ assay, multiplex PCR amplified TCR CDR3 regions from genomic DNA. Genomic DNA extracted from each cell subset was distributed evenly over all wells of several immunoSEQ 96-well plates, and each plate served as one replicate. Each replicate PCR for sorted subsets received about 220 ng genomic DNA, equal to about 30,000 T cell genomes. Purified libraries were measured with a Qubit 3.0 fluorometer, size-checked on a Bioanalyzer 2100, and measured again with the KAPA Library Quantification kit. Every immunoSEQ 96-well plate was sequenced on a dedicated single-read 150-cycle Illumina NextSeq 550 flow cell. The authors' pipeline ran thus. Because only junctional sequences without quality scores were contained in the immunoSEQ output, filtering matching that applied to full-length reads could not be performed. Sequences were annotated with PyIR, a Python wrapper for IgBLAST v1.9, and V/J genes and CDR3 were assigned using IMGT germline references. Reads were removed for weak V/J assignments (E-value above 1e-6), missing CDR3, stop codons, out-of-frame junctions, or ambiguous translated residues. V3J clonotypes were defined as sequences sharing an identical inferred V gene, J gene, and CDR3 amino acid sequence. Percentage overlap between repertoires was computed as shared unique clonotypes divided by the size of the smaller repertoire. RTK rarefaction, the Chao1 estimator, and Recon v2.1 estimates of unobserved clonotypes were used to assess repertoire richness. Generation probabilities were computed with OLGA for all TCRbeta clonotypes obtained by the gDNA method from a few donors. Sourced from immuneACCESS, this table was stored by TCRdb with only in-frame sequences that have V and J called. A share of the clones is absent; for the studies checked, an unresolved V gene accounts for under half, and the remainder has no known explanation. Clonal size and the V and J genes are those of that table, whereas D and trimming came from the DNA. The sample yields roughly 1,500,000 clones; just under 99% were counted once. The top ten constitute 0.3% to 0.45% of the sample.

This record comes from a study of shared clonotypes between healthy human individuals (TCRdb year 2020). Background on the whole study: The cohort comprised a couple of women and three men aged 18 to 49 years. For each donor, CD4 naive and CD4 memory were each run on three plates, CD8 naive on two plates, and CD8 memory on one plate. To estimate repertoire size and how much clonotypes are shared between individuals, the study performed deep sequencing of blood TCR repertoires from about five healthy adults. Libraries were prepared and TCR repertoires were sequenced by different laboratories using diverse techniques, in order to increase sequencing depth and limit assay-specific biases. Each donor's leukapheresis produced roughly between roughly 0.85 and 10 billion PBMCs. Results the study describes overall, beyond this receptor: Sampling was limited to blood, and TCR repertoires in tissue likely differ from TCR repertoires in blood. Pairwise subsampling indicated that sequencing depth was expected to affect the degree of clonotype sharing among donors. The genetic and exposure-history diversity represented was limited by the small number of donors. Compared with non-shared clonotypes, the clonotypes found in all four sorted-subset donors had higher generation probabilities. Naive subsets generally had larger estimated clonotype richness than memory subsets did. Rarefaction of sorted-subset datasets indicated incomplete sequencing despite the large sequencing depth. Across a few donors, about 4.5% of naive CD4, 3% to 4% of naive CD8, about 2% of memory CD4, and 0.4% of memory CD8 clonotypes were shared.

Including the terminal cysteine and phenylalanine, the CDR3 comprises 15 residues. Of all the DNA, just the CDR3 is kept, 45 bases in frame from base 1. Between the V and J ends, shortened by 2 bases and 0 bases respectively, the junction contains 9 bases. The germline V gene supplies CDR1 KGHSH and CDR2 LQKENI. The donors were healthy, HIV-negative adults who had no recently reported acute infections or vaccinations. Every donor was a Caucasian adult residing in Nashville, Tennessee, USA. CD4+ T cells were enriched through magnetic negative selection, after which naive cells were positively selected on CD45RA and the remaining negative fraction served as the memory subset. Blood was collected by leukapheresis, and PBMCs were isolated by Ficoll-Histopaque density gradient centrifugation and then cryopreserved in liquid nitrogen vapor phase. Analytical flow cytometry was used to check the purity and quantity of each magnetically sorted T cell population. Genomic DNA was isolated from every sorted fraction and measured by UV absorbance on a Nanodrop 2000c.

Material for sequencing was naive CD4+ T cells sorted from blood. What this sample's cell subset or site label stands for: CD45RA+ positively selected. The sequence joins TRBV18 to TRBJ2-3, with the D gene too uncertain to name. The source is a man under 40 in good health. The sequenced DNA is TGTGCCAGCTCACCAAAGATGGGGAGCACAGATACGCAGTATTTT. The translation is CASSPKMGSTDTQYF.